These 8 T cell receptor beta chains were sequenced from one sample in a study of T cell repertoires in cytomegalovirus infection. TCRdb reanalysed the reads using MiXCR and keeps one entry per CDR3 protein. The repertoire holds some 300,000 distinct CDR3 sequences, about a tenth seen once, with less than 3% in the top ten. Input material: PBMCs. Source of these receptors: a human donor in good health (CMV status not recorded). Some clones in this sample may be carry-over from other donors' samples.

This clonotype was seen at least ten times. The rearrangement links TRBV24-1 to TRBJ2-1; D ambiguous. V was shortened by 7 bases and J by 5 bases, with 5 bases between the two germline ends. The CDR3 is 11 residues long. Germline assignment: CDR1 KGHDR and CDR2 SFDVKD. This CDR3 reads CATRADNEQFF. The CDR3 DNA reads TGTGCCACCAGGGCAGACAATGAGCAGTTCTTC.

V usage is TRBV6-2 or TRBV6-3 and J usage is TRBJ2-1; no firm D call. Per the germline V gene, CDR1 is MNHEY and CDR2 is SVGEGT. Trimming cost V 2 bases and J 4 bases, with 3 bases left between them. The CDR3 length is 12 residues. The CDR3 DNA sequence: TGTGCCAGCAGTTACGTTTACAATGAGCAGTTCTTC. Protein product: CASSYVYNEQFF.

This clonotype was found many times. The V call is TRBV19, the J call TRBJ2-2; the D is unclear. The germline CDR1 and CDR2 sequences are LNHDA and SQIVND (reference sequence). The CDR3 has 15 amino acids. V shed 5 bases and J shed 0 bases, with 10 bases lying between them. The CDR3 is CASSGVRANTGELFF. Here the CDR3 DNA reads TGTGCCAGTAGTGGTGTCCGTGCGAACACCGGGGAGCTGTTTTTT.

Many counts were recorded for this clonotype. The chain carries TRBV7-8 and TRBJ1-5, with D unresolved. CDR1 and CDR2 (germline): SGHVS, FQNEAQ. The V gene lost 3 bases and the J gene lost 0 bases, with 9 bases spanning the gap. The CDR3 has 15 residues. Written as DNA, the CDR3 is TGTGCCAGCAGCTTGAGCAGTAATAGCAATCAGCCCCAGCATTTT. This gives the protein CASSLSSNSNQPQHF.

The chain couples TRBV15 to TRBJ2-1; no definite D call. The V end was cut by 0 bases, the J end by 2 bases, with 8 bases between. Looked up from germline, CDR1 is LNHNV and CDR2 is YYDKDF (reference sequence). The CDR3 sequence is 15 residues long. The CDR3 nucleotides are TGTGCCACCAGCAGAGATTTGACAACCTACAATGAGCAGTTCTTC. Residues: CATSRDLTTYNEQFF.

By frequency in the sample, this clonotype is medium-sized. The rearrangement links TRBV7-3 to TRBJ2-6; D may match TRBD1 or TRBD2 (5 bases each). Germline V gene lookup returns CDR1 SGHTA and CDR2 FQGTGA. The CDR3 length is 16 residues. V was pared by 2 bases and J by 0 bases, with 8 bases between. The CDR3 DNA sequence: TGTGCCAGCAGCTTAGGGACGTCCTCTGGGGCCAACGTCCTGACTTTC. Protein sequence: CASSLGTSSGANVLTF. Full variable domain (rest looked up from reference TRBV7-3 and TRBJ2-6): GAGVSQTPSNKVTEKGKYVELRCDPISGHTALYWYRQSLGQGPEFLIYFQGTGAADDSGLPNDRFFAVRPEGSVSTLKIQRTERGDSAVYLCASSLGTSSGANVLTFGAGSRLTVL.

This clonotype has a count of ten or more. This sequence joins TRBV6-2 or TRBV6-3 and TRBJ1-2; 7 bases are shared with TRBD1. CDR1 and CDR2 from the germline V gene are MNHEY and SVGEGT. The V gene end was trimmed by 7 bases and the J gene end by 7 bases; junction bases not matched to a gene: 6. The CDR3 length is 12 residues. The DNA of the CDR3 is TGTGCCAGCAAAAGGACAGGAAGTGGCTACACCTTC. It specifies CASKRTGSGYTF.

This clonotype was counted at least ten times. J is TRBJ2-7 and V is TRBV7-9, with 8 positions matching TRBD2. The germline CDR1 and CDR2 sequences are SEHNR and FQNEAQ (reference sequence). This CDR3 is 15 amino acids long. Trimming cost V 11 bases and J 2 bases; bases outside gene matches: 14. CDR3 bases: TGTGCCGAAATATTAGCGGGGCGCCCTCCCTACGAGCAGTACTTC. This translates into CAEILAGRPPYEQYF.